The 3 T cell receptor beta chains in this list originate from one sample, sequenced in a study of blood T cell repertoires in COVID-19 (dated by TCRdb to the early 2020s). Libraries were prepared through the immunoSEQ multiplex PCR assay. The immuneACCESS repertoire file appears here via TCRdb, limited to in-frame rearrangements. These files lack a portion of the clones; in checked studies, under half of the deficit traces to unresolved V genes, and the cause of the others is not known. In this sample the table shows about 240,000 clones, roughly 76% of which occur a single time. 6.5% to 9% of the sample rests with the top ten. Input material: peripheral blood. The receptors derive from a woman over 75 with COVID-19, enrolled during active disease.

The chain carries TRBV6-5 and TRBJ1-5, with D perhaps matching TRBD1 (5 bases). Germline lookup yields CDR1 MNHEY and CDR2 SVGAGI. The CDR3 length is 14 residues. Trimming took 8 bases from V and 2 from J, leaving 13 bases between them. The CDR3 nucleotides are TGTGCCAGCTCCTCGGGGACTGGCAATCAGCCCCAGCATTTT. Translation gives CASSSGTGNQPQHF.

The CDR3 sequence is CASQGQFNEKLFF. In nucleotides, the CDR3 is TGTGCCAGCCAGGGACAGTTTAATGAAAAACTGTTTTTT. This rearrangement joins TRBV18 to TRBJ1-4; the match to TRBD1 covers 7 bases. J lost 4 bases, V lost 8 bases, and 4 bases had no gene match. Germline CDR1 is KGHSH and CDR2 is LQKENI. CDR3 size: 13 residues.

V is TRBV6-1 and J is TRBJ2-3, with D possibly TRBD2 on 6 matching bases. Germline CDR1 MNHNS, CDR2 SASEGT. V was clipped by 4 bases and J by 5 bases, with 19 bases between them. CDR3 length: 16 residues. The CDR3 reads CASSGRNPGEVDTQYF. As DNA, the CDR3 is TGTGCCAGCAGTGGCCGGAATCCGGGAGAAGTAGATACGCAGTATTTT.